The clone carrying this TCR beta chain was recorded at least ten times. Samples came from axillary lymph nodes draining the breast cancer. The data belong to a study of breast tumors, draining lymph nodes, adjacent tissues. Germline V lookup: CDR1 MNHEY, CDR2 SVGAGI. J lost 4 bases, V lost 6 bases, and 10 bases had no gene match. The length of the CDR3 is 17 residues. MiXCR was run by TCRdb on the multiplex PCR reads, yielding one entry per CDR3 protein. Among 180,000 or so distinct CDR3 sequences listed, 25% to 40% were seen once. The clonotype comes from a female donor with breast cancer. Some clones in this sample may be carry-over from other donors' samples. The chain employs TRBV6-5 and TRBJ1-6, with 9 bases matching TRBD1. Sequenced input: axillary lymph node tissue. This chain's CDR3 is CASRQGQGGGYNSPLHF. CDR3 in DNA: TGTGCCAGCAGACAGGGACAGGGTGGAGGGTATAATTCACCCCTCCACTTT.